This T cell receptor (beta chain) emerged from a study of cytomegalovirus exposure and HLA in healthy donors. Use of 60 Vbeta and 13 Jbeta primers characterized the PCR. The repertoire was sequenced with immunoSEQ multiplex PCR; TCRdb's copy has only in-frame clones and lacks some. The profile shows around 150,000 clones, roughly 9.4% of them singletons. The CDR3 is 14 amino acids. The ends were cut back, 5 bases at V and 4 bases at J, with 11 bases in the middle. In germline, CDR1 is MDHEN, CDR2 SYDVKM. This receptor was identified in a male donor in good health and CMV-seronegative. The genes are TRBV28 and TRBJ1-4; possible D gene TRBD1, 6 bases. The material sequenced was PBMCs. The CDR3 reads CASSEQGGNEKLFF. CDR3 DNA sequence: TGTGCCAGCAGTGAACAGGGCGGTAATGAAAAACTGTTTTTT.